One sample yielded the 27 T cell receptor beta chains listed below, sequenced in a study of graft-versus-host responses after intestinal transplantation. The assay was immunoSEQ multiplex PCR, and TCRdb's table has in-frame clones only and misses some. This repertoire shows approximately 9,100 clones, around 96% found once; its top ten account for around 16%. The sequencing used bone marrow, collected 521 days after intestinal transplantation. These TCRs come from a human patient who received an intestinal transplant, so some T cells may come from the graft donor.

The chain combines TRBV25-1 with TRBJ2-3; TRBD2 matches 12 bases. Germline values: CDR1 MGHDK, CDR2 SYGVNS. The CDR3 loop spans 16 amino acids. V lost 4 bases to trimming and J lost 0 bases; unmatched junction nucleotides: 2. The CDR3 nucleotides are TGTGCCAGCAGTGTCGGGACTAGCGGGAGCACAGATACGCAGTATTTT. This sequence encodes CASSVGTSGSTDTQYF.

The V gene is TRBV19, the J gene TRBJ1-2; 10 bases line up with TRBD1. This CDR3 comprises 15 residues. V shed 3 bases and J 6 bases; nucleotides not matched to a gene: 7. Germline CDR1 is LNHDA and CDR2 is SQIVND (reference sequence). Here the CDR3 reads CASSMALGQGHGYTF. CDR3 nucleotide sequence: TGTGCCAGTAGTATGGCTCTGGGACAGGGGCATGGCTACACCTTC.

V is TRBV7-2 and J is TRBJ2-5, with D unclear. The J call may be mistaken, given a closer DNA end match to TRBJ2-7. This CDR3 is 14 amino acids long. From germline, CDR1 is SGHTA and CDR2 FQGNSA. The CDR3 loop reads CASSLSRHNYEQYF. CDR3 nucleotides: TGTGCCAGCAGCTTATCCCGGCATAACTACGAGCAGTACTTC.

V gene TRBV28 combines with J gene TRBJ1-5; D gene unclear. The CDR3 is 13 residues long. In germline, CDR1 is MDHEN, CDR2 SYDVKM. The ends were cut back, 8 bases at V and 3 bases at J, with 11 bases in the middle. CDR3 nucleotide sequence: TGTGCCAGCCGCCGAGGCCCCAATCAGCCCCAGCATTTT. Its translation: CASRRGPNQPQHF.

This sequence joins TRBV7-9 and TRBJ2-7; perhaps D is TRBD1 or TRBD2 (5 bases each). The CDR3 has 15 amino acids. Germline lookup yields CDR1 SEHNR and CDR2 FQNEAQ (reference sequence). V lost 0 bases, J lost 1 base, and 10 bases lay in between. For the CDR3, the DNA is TGTGCCAGCAGCTTAGCGGGGACCGCATCCTACGAGCAGTACTTC. It specifies CASSLAGTASYEQYF.

The rearrangement joins TRBV7-2 to TRBJ2-3, with D unresolved. The CDR3 contains 15 residues. Per germline, CDR1 SGHTA and CDR2 FQGNSA. Trimming cost V 1 base and J 1 base, with 9 bases left between them. DNA for the CDR3: TGTGCCAGCAGCTTAGTCGTTTCTGGCACAGATACGCAGTATTTT. Amino acids: CASSLVVSGTDTQYF. The variable domain in full, with the rest retrieved from reference TRBV7-2 and TRBJ2-3, is GAGVSQSPSNKVTEKGKDVELRCDPISGHTALYWYRQSLGQGLEFLIYFQGNSAPDKSGLPSDRFSAERTGGSVSTLTIQRTQQEDSAVYLCASSLVVSGTDTQYFGPGTRLTVL.

This clone was observed a single time. The CDR3 bases are TGTGCCAGCAGCTTAACAGGGAATATATACAATGAGCAGTTCTTC. It codes for CASSLTGNIYNEQFF. This chain uses TRBV7-3 with TRBJ2-1; D remains ambiguous. Germline V lookup: CDR1 SGHTA, CDR2 FQGTGA. This CDR3 contains 15 residues. Trimming removed 0 bases at V and 4 bases at J, with 10 bases between.

The gene calls are TRBV19 and TRBJ2-1, with D perhaps given as TRBD1 or TRBD2 (5 bases each). Germline CDR1 is LNHDA and CDR2 is SQIVND (reference sequence). Trimming took off 4 bases at V and 4 bases at J, with 20 bases between the two ends. CDR3 size: 17 residues. CDR3 region: CASSTLVMGVNYNEQFF. CDR3 nucleotides: TGTGCCAGTAGTACCTTGGTCATGGGGGTAAATTACAATGAGCAGTTCTTC.

The CDR3 DNA reads as TGTGCCAGCAGCCCGGGGGACAGGCCAGATTATCAGCCCCAGCATTTT. Its translation: CASSPGDRPDYQPQHF. The V gene is TRBV4-2, the J gene TRBJ1-5; 8 nucleotides line up with TRBD1. Germline CDR1 and CDR2: LGHNA and YNFKEQ. The CDR3 is made up of 16 amino acids. J gave up 5 bases and V 4 bases, and 10 bases lay outside the gene matches.

The chain is built from TRBV23-1 and TRBJ2-2, with D possibly being TRBD1 or TRBD2 (7 bases each). TRBV23-1 is known as an ORF, though its function is uncertain. The V and J ends lost 0 bases and 4 bases respectively, with 15 bases between them. The CDR3 covers 17 residues. The CDR3 region is CASSQSAQGRGTGELFF. In DNA form, the CDR3 reads TGCGCCAGCAGTCAATCGGCACAGGGGAGGGGCACCGGGGAGCTGTTTTTT.

In this sample, this clone is large (0.1 to 1%). V gene TRBV6-5 combines with J gene TRBJ1-4; a weak D match, TRBD1 (5 bases). The CDR3 contains 15 residues. Germline CDR1 reads MNHEY; CDR2 reads SVGAGI. Trimming shortened V by 0 bases and J by 5 bases, and 10 bases separated the two germline ends. CDR3 nucleotides: TGTGCCAGCAGTTACTCGGCAGGGCAAAATGAAAAACTGTTTTTT. This codes for CASSYSAGQNEKLFF.

This clone appeared a single time. The V gene is TRBV28, the J gene TRBJ1-4; TRBD1 matches at 7 bases. The V gene's germline CDR1 is MDHEN and CDR2 SYDVKM. With V trimmed by 6 bases and J by 8 bases, 9 bases remained unmatched. This CDR3 has 14 residues. The CDR3 DNA follows: TGTGCCAGCAGACCGAGACAGGGCCTCGAAAAACTGTTTTTT. The encoded protein is CASRPRQGLEKLFF.

This chain links TRBV9 with TRBJ1-1; no firm D call. Trimming left V 0 bases short and J 3 bases short, with 3 bases between. The CDR3 contains 12 residues. The germline CDR1 and CDR2 sequences are SGDLS and YYNGEE. Here the CDR3 DNA reads TGTGCCAGCAGCGTAGGTGACACTGAAGCTTTCTTT. Translation: CASSVGDTEAFF.

The chain combines TRBV27 with TRBJ2-7; possible D gene TRBD2, 5 bases. Germline-derived CDR1 and CDR2 are MNHEY and SMNVEV (reference sequence). CDR3 length equals 15 residues. V gave up 3 bases and J gave up 7 bases, with 19 bases separating them. The CDR3 spells CASSLAASGSREQYF. CDR3 nucleotide sequence: TGTGCCAGCAGTTTGGCGGCCAGCGGATCTAGGGAGCAGTACTTC.

V gene TRBV30 combines with J gene TRBJ2-5; D ambiguous. V lost 0 bases to trimming and J lost 4 bases, with 12 bases between them. The CDR3 is 14 amino acids. CDR1 is GTSNPN and CDR2 is SVGIG in the germline V gene (reference sequence). This CDR3 reads CAWSVGTRRETQYF. The CDR3, as DNA: TGTGCCTGGAGTGTGGGAACTCGGCGAGAGACCCAGTACTTC.

This chain uses TRBV5-1 with TRBJ2-1, with D maybe TRBD1 (5 bases). V dropped 0 bases and J dropped 4 bases, with 17 bases sitting between them. The germline V gene encodes CDR1 SGHRS and CDR2 YFSETQ. The length of the CDR3 is 17 residues. The CDR3 DNA is TGCGCCAGCAGCTTGGAGCCCAGGGCTGTGGGATACAATGAGCAGTTCTTC. Amino acid sequence: CASSLEPRAVGYNEQFF.

The chain links TRBV5-1 to TRBJ1-2, with 7 bases identical to TRBD1. Germline V gene data show CDR1 as SGHRS and CDR2 as YFSETQ. The CDR3 has 13 residues. V trimming: 0 bases; J trimming: 8 bases; junction bases outside the gene matches: 4. The CDR3 loop is CASSLGQGEGYTF. The CDR3 DNA follows: TGCGCCAGCAGCTTGGGACAGGGAGAGGGCTACACCTTC. Using reference TRBV5-1 and TRBJ1-2 for the parts outside the CDR3, the full variable domain is KAGVTQTPRYLIKTRGQQVTLSCSPISGHRSVSWYQQTPGQGLQFLFEYFSETQRNKGNFPGRFSGRQFSNSRSEMNVSTLELGDSALYLCASSLGQGEGYTFGSGTRLTVV.

The chain joins TRBV9 to TRBJ2-1, with 8 bases aligning to TRBD2. The CDR3 totals 15 residues. Germline V gives CDR1 SGDLS, CDR2 YYNGEE. V shed 1 base and J 3 bases; nucleotides not matched to a gene: 3. The CDR3 coding sequence is TGTGCCAGCAGCGTACAGAGCGGGGGCTACAATGAGCAGTTCTTC. As protein: CASSVQSGGYNEQFF.

The chain is built from TRBV19 and TRBJ2-1; 13 positions match TRBD2. V lost 6 bases and J lost 0; bases outside the gene matches: 11. The CDR3 runs to 19 residues. CDR1 is LNHDA, CDR2 SQIVND, per germline (reference sequence). CDR3: CASSQPGLAGMSSYNEQFF. In DNA form, the CDR3 reads TGTGCCAGTAGCCAACCGGGACTAGCGGGAATGAGCTCCTACAATGAGCAGTTCTTC.

The count of this clone is one. V gene TRBV10-3 combines with J gene TRBJ2-2; D unclear. Germline V gene lookup returns CDR1 ENHRY and CDR2 SYGVKD. V lost 3 bases to trimming and J lost 6 bases, with 8 bases between them. The CDR3 runs 13 residues. The CDR3 is CAISEFFSGELFF. DNA for the CDR3: TGTGCCATCAGTGAATTTTTTTCCGGGGAGCTGTTTTTT.

The DNA for the CDR3 is TGTGCCATCAGTGAGAGACAGGGTGACACCATATATTTT. Protein product: CAISERQGDTIYF. The V and J genes are TRBV10-3 and TRBJ1-3, with 7 bases matching TRBD1. CDR1 is ENHRY, CDR2 SYGVKD, per germline. The CDR3 sequence is 13 residues long. J was trimmed by 8 bases and V by 2 bases; bases with no gene match: 3.

A single count supports this clone. The genes are TRBV7-9 and TRBJ1-5, with 8 bases aligning to TRBD1. The germline CDR1 and CDR2 sequences are SEHNR and FQNEAQ (reference sequence). V trimming: 5 bases; J trimming: 3 bases; junction bases outside the gene matches: 3. The CDR3 consists of 14 residues. The CDR3 loop is CASSRQGSNQPQHF. The CDR3, as DNA: TGTGCCAGCAGCCGACAGGGGTCCAATCAGCCCCAGCATTTT.

The chain joins TRBV10-3 to TRBJ2-3; possibly TRBD1 for D (5 bases). V was cut by 0 bases and J by 1 base, with 20 bases left in between. Germline values: CDR1 ENHRY, CDR2 SYGVKD. The CDR3 spans 19 residues. The DNA for the CDR3 is TGTGCCATCAGTGAGTCTGGGGTCGACAGATCCATAGGCACAGATACGCAGTATTTT. Protein: CAISESGVDRSIGTDTQYF.

The V gene is TRBV19, the J gene TRBJ2-1; possible D gene TRBD2, 5 bases. The germline CDR1 and CDR2 sequences are LNHDA and SQIVND (reference sequence). This CDR3 is built from 14 residues. V lost 5 bases and J lost 0, with 8 bases in between. DNA for the CDR3: TGTGCCAGTAGTTTACTAGGCTCCTACAATGAGCAGTTCTTC. It specifies CASSLLGSYNEQFF.

This clone is a singleton in its sample. V usage is TRBV10-1 and J usage is TRBJ1-3; no firm D call. Trimming removed 3 bases from V and 9 bases from J, with 12 bases in between. Per germline, CDR1 WNHNN and CDR2 SYGVQD (reference sequence). The CDR3 has 13 residues. CDR3 sequence reads: CASSEFGRATIYF. In nucleotides, the CDR3 is TGCGCCAGCAGTGAATTCGGTCGGGCCACCATATATTTT.

The rearrangement joins TRBV28 to TRBJ2-5, with TRBD2 matching 9 bases. The CDR3 is 17 residues long. Unmatched junction bases numbered 11, after V lost 2 bases and J lost 4 bases. Germline assignment: CDR1 MDHEN and CDR2 SYDVKM. CDR3 sequence reads: CASSLNPLAGTGETQYF. DNA of the CDR3: TGTGCCAGCAGTTTAAACCCGCTAGCGGGAACGGGAGAGACCCAGTACTTC.

The V call is TRBV7-8, the J call TRBJ2-7; D not certain. The germline gives CDR1 SGHVS, CDR2 FQNEAQ. The V end lost 3 bases, the J end lost 3 bases, and 9 bases lay between the germline ends. CDR3 length equals 13 residues. The chain's CDR3 is CASSLDGFYEQYF. The CDR3 bases are TGTGCCAGCAGCTTGGACGGCTTCTACGAGCAGTACTTC.